This is a list of T cell receptor beta chains from one sample in a study of blood T cells in healthy people across ages. Each CDR3 protein is one row after TCRdb ran MiXCR on the 5' RACE reads. The table has around 650,000 distinct CDR3 sequences, around two fifths seen once. The specimen was blood. These receptors originate from a man at least 80 years old in good health. Both conserved end residues are part of each CDR3. Each record gives: V gene, clone size, D gene, J gene, CDR3 DNA, CDR3 protein. D genes are given only for firm matches. Only some rows state a clone size, as once, few, many or a class for expanded clones.

>TRBV2|-|-|TRBJ2-7
TGTGCCAGCAGTACGGGCCCCTGGGGAGACGAGCAGTACTTC
CASSTGPWGDEQYF
>TRBV4-1|many|-|TRBJ2-3
TGCGCCAGCAGCCAAGAGTCCCCCGGGTCTCAAACAGATACGCAGTATTTT
CASSQESPGSQTDTQYF
>TRBV20-1|-|TRBD2|TRBJ2-4
TGCAGTGCTAGAGATAGCGGGGTCCCGAAAAACATTCAGTACTTC
CSARDSGVPKNIQYF
>TRBV20-1|-|-|TRBJ1-1
TGCAGTGCTAGCCCAACCCAAGGGGAGCGAACTGAAGCTTTCTTT
CSASPTQGERTEAFF
>TRBV14|many|-|TRBJ2-6
TGTGCCAGCAGCCAAGATCGCCTTCTCCTTACTGGGGCCAACGTCCTGACTTTC
CASSQDRLLLTGANVLTF
>TRBV27|-|TRBD1|TRBJ2-7
TGTGCCAGCTCTCCCACCTTCGACAGGGTTCCCAACGAGCAGTACTTC
CASSPTFDRVPNEQYF
>TRBV27|few|TRBD1|TRBJ2-7
TGTGCCAGCAGATCGGGACAGGGGCGTTTCAACTACGAGCAGTACTTC
CASRSGQGRFNYEQYF
>TRBV6-5|-|-|TRBJ1-1
TGTGCCAGCAGTTGGAGGGCGCGGGAGACTGAAGCTTTCTTT
CASSWRARETEAFF
>TRBV7-2|few|-|TRBJ1-2
TGTGCCAGCAGCTCTCCGACCCTGGCCCATTCCCATGGCTACACCTTC
CASSSPTLAHSHGYTF
>TRBV6-2/TRBV6-3|-|-|TRBJ2-7
TGTGCCAGCAGCAATCAATACGTGGGGTACTTC
CASSNQYVGYF
>TRBV4-3|many|TRBD2|TRBJ2-5
TGCGCCAGCAGCCTGGGGACTAGCGGGGAGACCCAGTACTTC
CASSLGTSGETQYF
>TRBV7-2|-|TRBD1|TRBJ1-2
TGTGCCAGCAGCTTTACCGGGACAGGGGATTCAATGGGAGGCTACACCTTC
CASSFTGTGDSMGGYTF
>TRBV15|-|-|TRBJ2-2
TGTGCCACCAGCAGAGATGGGGGAATCGGGGAGCTGTTTTTT
CATSRDGGIGELFF
>TRBV20-1|few|TRBD1|TRBJ2-5
TGCAGTGCTAGGGGGACAGGAGTTTTAGAGACCCAGTACTTC
CSARGTGVLETQYF
>TRBV28|-|TRBD1|TRBJ1-6
TGTGCCAGCAGGGGACAGGGGAGGTCCTATAATTCACCCCTCCACTTT
CASRGQGRSYNSPLHF
>TRBV4-3|-|-|TRBJ2-7
TGCGCCAGCAGCCAAGATAACTCCTACGAGCAGTACTTC
CASSQDNSYEQYF
>TRBV2|-|-|TRBJ2-3
TGTGCCAGCAGTAGCCGGGACATCACAGATACGCAGTATTTT
CASSSRDITDTQYF
>TRBV12-3/TRBV12-4|-|-|TRBJ2-5
TGTGCCAGCAGTTTCTATCGACAGGAGGGAGAGACCCAGTACTTC
CASSFYRQEGETQYF
>TRBV28|few|TRBD2|TRBJ2-7
TGTGCCAGCAAGACTAGTAGCGGGAGAGGCGAGCAGTACTTC
CASKTSSGRGEQYF
>TRBV28|many|-|TRBJ2-7
TGTGCCAGCACCGCCGGGAGCCCAAGCTACGAGCAGTACTTC
CASTAGSPSYEQYF
>TRBV3-1|many|TRBD1|TRBJ2-3
TGTGCCAGCAGCCGCAGGGGGCGCCCAGATACGCAGTATTTT
CASSRRGRPDTQYF
>TRBV18|-|-|TRBJ2-3
TGTGCCAGCTCACCATCCCGTGAAGATACGCAGTATTTT
CASSPSREDTQYF
>TRBV6-5|-|-|TRBJ2-4
TGTGCCAGCAGTTCTCCGGACACTCTAGCCAAAAACATTCAGTACTTC
CASSSPDTLAKNIQYF
>TRBV25-1|many|TRBD2|TRBJ2-3
TGTGCCAGCAGTACAGATAGCGGGAGGGCCATAGATACGCAGTATTTT
CASSTDSGRAIDTQYF
>TRBV29-1|few|-|TRBJ1-1
TGCAGCGTTGAAAGTCGGGTCGGGACGCAGCTGGGAGGCACTGAAGCTTTCTTT
CSVESRVGTQLGGTEAFF
>TRBV7-2|few|TRBD2|TRBJ2-1
TGTGCCAGCAGCTTAGTGGGCGGGAGACAGAATGAGCAGTTCTTC
CASSLVGGRQNEQFF
>TRBV6-1|many|TRBD2|TRBJ2-7
TGTGCCAGCAGCTTCGCCTCGGGACTAGCGGGACACGTGGACTGCGAGCAGTACTTC
CASSFASGLAGHVDCEQYF
>TRBV20-1|-|TRBD2|TRBJ2-2
TGCAGTGCTAGAGAGGCGGGAGTCAGAACCGGGGAGCTGTTTTTT
CSAREAGVRTGELFF
>TRBV7-8|few|-|TRBJ2-1
TGTGCCAGCAGCTTAGTTAGCGGAGGGGGTGAGCAGTTCTTC
CASSLVSGGGEQFF
>TRBV6-1|-|-|TRBJ1-2
TGTGCCAGCAGTGAAAGCTTGAGCCGGGCCTACTATGGCTACACCTTC
CASSESLSRAYYGYTF
>TRBV4-1|few|-|TRBJ2-1
TGCGCCAGCAGCCAAGCGGACACGAAAGCCTACAATGAGCAGTTCTTC
CASSQADTKAYNEQFF
>TRBV3-1|few|TRBD1|TRBJ1-2
TGTGCCAGCAGCCAAATATTCCGGGACAGGGCGCATGGCTACACCTTC
CASSQIFRDRAHGYTF
>TRBV20-1|-|-|TRBJ1-6
TGCAGTGCTCGGCGGGGAGACACCCTTACTAATTCACCCCTCCACTTT
CSARRGDTLTNSPLHF
>TRBV20-1|-|TRBD1|TRBJ2-7
TGCAGTGCTCGGACAGGGGGCGGATTGTCATTAGGCTACGAGCAGTACTTC
CSARTGGGLSLGYEQYF
>TRBV12-5|few|-|TRBJ2-7
TGTGCTAGTGGTTTGGTACGGGCTTCCCGCTCCTACGAGCAGTACTTC
CASGLVRASRSYEQYF
>TRBV10-2|-|TRBD2|TRBJ2-2
TGCGCCAGCATGCCTAGCGGGAGTTTCGACACCGGGGAGCTGTTTTTT
CASMPSGSFDTGELFF
>TRBV6-2/TRBV6-3|once|TRBD2|TRBJ2-1
TGTGCCAGCTCCCCGGGGACTAGCGGGGAGTTCTTC
CASSPGTSGEFF
>TRBV5-1|once|-|TRBJ2-1
TGCGCCAGCAGCTTAACAACTAGTAGTGAGCAGTTCTTC
CASSLTTSSEQFF
>TRBV5-6|-|-|TRBJ2-7
TGTGCCAGCACCAACAAATATCCTAGTCACGAGCAGTACTTC
CASTNKYPSHEQYF
>TRBV7-2|many|-|TRBJ2-1
TGTGCCAGCAGCACCACTAGAACTTCCTACAATGAGCAGTTCTTC
CASSTTRTSYNEQFF
>TRBV29-1|many|-|TRBJ2-3
TGCAGCGTGGGAGTAGCCGGAAAACTCCATACGCAGTATTTT
CSVGVAGKLHTQYF
>TRBV20-1|few|TRBD2|TRBJ2-1
TGCAGTGCTTCCGATCCTAGCGGGGGGAGCTCCTACAATGAGCAGTTCTTC
CSASDPSGGSSYNEQFF
>TRBV6-5|-|-|TRBJ1-2
TGTGCCAGCCAACAGGGTCGAGCTAACTATGGCTACACCTTC
CASQQGRANYGYTF
>TRBV7-3|-|-|TRBJ2-5
TGTGCCAGCAGCTCCGGGACAAGAAAAGAGACCCAGTACTTC
CASSSGTRKETQYF
>TRBV29-1|few|-|TRBJ1-2
TGCAGCGTTGATGGGGCGGTCTCCTATGGCTACACCTTC
CSVDGAVSYGYTF
>TRBV6-2/TRBV6-3|few|-|TRBJ2-1
TGTGCCAGCAAAACCCAAAGCGAACCCTCCTACAATGAGCAGTTCTTC
CASKTQSEPSYNEQFF
>TRBV28|-|TRBD1|TRBJ1-4
TGTGCCAGCAGCCAAGCAGGGGGCGGGCGAAAACTGTTTTTT
CASSQAGGGRKLFF
>TRBV6-2/TRBV6-3|-|TRBD1|TRBJ2-7
TGTGCCAGCAGCCGAACGGACAGGGTCAGTGAGCAGTACTTC
CASSRTDRVSEQYF
>TRBV29-1|few|-|TRBJ1-1
TGCAGCGTTGAAGAGCAGGCGAACACTGAAGCTTTCTTT
CSVEEQANTEAFF
>TRBV14|few|-|TRBJ1-2
TGTGCCAGCAGCCAAGCCCGGACAGACTATGGCTACACCTTC
CASSQARTDYGYTF
>TRBV21-1|-|-|TRBJ1-5
TGTGCCAGCAGCAAAGCGCTTGGTGGTGGGGATCAGCCCCAGCATTTT
CASSKALGGGDQPQHF
>TRBV20-1|-|-|TRBJ1-1
TGCAGTGCTAGAGGGACTGGACACCTGAACACTGAAGCTTTCTTT
CSARGTGHLNTEAFF
>TRBV10-3|few|-|TRBJ2-7
TGTGCCATCAGTGAGTCAAACAGCGTCTACTCCTACGAGCAGTACTTC
CAISESNSVYSYEQYF
>TRBV6-2/TRBV6-3|few|TRBD1|TRBJ1-2
TGTGCCAGCAGTTACGCCGGGACAGCAGGACCACTATATGGCTACACCTTC
CASSYAGTAGPLYGYTF
>TRBV29-1|many|-|TRBJ2-1
TGCAGCGTTAATACAGTATACAATGAGCAGTTCTTC
CSVNTVYNEQFF
>TRBV5-6|-|-|TRBJ2-5
TGTGCCGGCAGCTTGGGAACCAACCAAGAGACCCAGTACTTC
CAGSLGTNQETQYF
>TRBV2|few|-|TRBJ1-4
TGTGCCAGCAAAGGGTCATCAACTAATGAAAAACTGTTTTTT
CASKGSSTNEKLFF